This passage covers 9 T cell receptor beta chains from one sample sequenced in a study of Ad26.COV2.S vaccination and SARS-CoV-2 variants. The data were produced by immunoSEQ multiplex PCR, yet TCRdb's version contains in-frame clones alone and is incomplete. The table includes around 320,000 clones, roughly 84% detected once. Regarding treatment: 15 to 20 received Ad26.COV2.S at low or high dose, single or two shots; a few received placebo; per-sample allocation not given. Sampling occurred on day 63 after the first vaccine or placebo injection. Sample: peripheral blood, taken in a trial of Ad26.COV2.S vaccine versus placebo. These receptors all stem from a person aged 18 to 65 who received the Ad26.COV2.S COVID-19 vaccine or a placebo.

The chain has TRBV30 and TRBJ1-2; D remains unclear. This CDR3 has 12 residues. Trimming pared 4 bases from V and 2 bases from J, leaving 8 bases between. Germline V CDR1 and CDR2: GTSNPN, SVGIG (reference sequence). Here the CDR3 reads CAWTTRNYGYTF. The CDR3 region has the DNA TGTGCCTGGACCACGAGGAACTATGGCTACACCTTC.

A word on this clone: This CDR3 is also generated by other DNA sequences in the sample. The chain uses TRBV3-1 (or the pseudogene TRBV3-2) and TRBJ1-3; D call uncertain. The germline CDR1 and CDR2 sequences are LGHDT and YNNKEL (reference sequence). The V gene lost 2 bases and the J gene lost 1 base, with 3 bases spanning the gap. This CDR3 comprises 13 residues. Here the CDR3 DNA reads TGTGCCAGCAGCCAATTTTCTGGAAACACCATATATTTT. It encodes CASSQFSGNTIYF.

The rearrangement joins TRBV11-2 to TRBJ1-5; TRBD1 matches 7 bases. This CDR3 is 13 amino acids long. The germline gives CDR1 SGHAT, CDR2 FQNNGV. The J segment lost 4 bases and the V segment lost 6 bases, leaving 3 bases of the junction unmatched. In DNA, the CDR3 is TGTGCCAGCAGTTTGGGACAGAATCAGCCCCAGCATTTT. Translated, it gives CASSLGQNQPQHF.

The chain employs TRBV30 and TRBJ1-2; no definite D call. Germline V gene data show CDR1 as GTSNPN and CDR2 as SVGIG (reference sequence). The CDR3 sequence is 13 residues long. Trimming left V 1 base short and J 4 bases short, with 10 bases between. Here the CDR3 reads CAWSGQAPYGYTF. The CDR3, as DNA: TGTGCCTGGAGTGGGCAGGCCCCCTATGGCTACACCTTC.

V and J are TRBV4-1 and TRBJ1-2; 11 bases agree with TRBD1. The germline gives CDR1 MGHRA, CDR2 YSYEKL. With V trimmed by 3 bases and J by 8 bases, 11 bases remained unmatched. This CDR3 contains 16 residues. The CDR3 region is CASSHQTGQGVRGYTF. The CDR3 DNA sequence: TGCGCCAGCAGCCATCAGACGGGACAGGGGGTGAGGGGCTACACCTTC.

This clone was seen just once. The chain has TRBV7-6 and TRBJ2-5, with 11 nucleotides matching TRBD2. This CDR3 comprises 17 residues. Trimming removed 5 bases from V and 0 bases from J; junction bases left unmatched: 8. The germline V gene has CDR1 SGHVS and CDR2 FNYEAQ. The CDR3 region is CASSPRLAGGHQETQYF. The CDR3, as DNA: TGTGCCAGCAGCCCACGCCTAGCGGGGGGTCACCAAGAGACCCAGTACTTC.

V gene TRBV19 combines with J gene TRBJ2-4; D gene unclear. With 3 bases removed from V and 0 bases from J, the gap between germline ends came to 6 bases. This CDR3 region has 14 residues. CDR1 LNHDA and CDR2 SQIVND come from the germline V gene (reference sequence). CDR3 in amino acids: CASSMGLAKNIQYF. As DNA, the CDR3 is TGTGCCAGTAGTATGGGGTTAGCCAAAAACATTCAGTACTTC.

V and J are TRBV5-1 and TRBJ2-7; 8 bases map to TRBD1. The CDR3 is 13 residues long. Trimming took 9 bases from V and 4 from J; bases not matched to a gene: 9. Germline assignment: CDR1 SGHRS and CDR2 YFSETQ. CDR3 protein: CATARDRLYEQYF. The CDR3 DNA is TGCGCCACCGCCCGGGACAGGCTGTACGAGCAGTACTTC.

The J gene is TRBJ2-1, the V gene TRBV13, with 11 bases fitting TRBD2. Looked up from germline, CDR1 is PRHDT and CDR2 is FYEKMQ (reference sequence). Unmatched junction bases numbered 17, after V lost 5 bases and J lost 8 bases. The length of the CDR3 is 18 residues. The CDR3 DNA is TGTGCCAGCAGCCCAGGAGGAATCACTAGCGGGGGTTTGTATGAGCAGTTCTTC. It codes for CASSPGGITSGGLYEQFF.